One T cell receptor (beta chain) is described in this entry. This specimen belongs to a study of blood T cell repertoires in COVID-19. Study summary: The United States, Italy and Spain supplied acute and convalescent COVID-19 samples. T cells, B-cell-depleted T cells, or PBMCs supplied cDNA or gDNA.

Per the original data handling: Estimates of nucleated cell counts were drawn from the amplification of reference gene primers. Profiling relied on immunoSEQ multiplex PCR, and the TCRdb table lists in-frame clones only, not all of them. Clone size and the V and J calls come from that table; the DNA yielded D and trimming. The sample lists about 75,000 clones; roughly 78% were seen once. Germline loops: CDR1 KGHDR, CDR2 SFDVKD. The CDR3 has 15 amino acids. The ends lost 7 bases at V and 1 base at J; junction bases unmatched: 2. The rearrangement joins TRBV24-1 to TRBJ2-2; 10 bases fit TRBD2. This TCR was sampled from a woman of 80 years or more with active or convalescent COVID-19. Sequenced sample: peripheral blood. The CDR3 loop is CATRTSGKNTGELFF. The DNA for the CDR3 is TGTGCCACCAGAACTAGCGGGAAGAACACCGGGGAGCTGTTTTTT.